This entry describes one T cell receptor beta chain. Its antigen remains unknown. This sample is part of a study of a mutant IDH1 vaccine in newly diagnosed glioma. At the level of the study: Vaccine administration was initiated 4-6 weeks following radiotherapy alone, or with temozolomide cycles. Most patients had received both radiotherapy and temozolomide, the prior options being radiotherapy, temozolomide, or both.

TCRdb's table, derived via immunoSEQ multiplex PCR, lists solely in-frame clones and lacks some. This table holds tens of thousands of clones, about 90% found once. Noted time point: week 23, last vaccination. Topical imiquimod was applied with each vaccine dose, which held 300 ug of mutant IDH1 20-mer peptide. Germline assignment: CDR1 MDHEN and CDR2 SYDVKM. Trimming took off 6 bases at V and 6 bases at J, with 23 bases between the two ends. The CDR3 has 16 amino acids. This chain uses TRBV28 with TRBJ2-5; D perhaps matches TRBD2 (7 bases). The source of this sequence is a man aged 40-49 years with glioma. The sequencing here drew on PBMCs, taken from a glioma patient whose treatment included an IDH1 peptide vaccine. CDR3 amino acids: CASSTPGGGSLKTQYF. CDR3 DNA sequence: TGTGCCAGCAGCACCCCGGGGGGCGGGAGTTTAAAGACCCAGTACTTC. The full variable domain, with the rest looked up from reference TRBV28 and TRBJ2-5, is DVKVTQSSRYLVKRTGEKVFLECVQDMDHENMFWYRQDPGLGLRLIYFSYDVKMKEKGDIPEGYSVSREKKERFSLILESASTNQTSMYLCASSTPGGGSLKTQYFGPGTRLLVL.